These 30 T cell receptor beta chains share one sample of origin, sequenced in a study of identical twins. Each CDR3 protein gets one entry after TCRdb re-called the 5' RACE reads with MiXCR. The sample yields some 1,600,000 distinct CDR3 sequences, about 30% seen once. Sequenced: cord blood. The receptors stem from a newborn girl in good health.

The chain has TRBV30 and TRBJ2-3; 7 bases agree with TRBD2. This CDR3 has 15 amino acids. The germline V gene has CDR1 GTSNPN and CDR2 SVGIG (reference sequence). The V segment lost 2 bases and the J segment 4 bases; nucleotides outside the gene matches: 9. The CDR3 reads CAWSHSRGRADTQYF. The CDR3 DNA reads TGTGCCTGGAGTCACTCTCGAGGGAGGGCAGATACGCAGTATTTT.

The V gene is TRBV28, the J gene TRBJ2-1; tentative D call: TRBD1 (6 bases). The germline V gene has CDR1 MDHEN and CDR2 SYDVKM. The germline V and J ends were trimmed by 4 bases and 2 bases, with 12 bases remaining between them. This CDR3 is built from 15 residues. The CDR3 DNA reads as TGTGCCAGCAGTTCTGGACAGAGCCCCTACAATGAGCAGTTCTTC. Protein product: CASSSGQSPYNEQFF.

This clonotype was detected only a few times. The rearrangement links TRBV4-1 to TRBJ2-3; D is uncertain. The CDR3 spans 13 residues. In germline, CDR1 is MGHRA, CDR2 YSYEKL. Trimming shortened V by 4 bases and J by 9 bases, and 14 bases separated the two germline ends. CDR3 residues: CASSPKLTYTQYF. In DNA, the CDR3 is TGCGCCAGCAGCCCGAAATTGACTTACACGCAGTATTTT.

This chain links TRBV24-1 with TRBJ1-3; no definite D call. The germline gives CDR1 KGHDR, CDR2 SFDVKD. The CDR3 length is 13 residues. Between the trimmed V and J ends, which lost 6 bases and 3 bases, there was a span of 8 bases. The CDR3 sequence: CATSSTGGNTIYF. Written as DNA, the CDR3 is TGTGCCACCAGTTCCACGGGTGGAAACACCATATATTTT.

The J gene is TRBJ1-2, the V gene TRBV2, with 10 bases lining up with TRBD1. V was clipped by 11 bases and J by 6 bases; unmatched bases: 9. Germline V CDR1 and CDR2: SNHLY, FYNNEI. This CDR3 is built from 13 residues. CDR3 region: CAGRRDRGHGYTF. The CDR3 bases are TGTGCCGGTCGCCGGGACAGGGGTCATGGCTACACCTTC.

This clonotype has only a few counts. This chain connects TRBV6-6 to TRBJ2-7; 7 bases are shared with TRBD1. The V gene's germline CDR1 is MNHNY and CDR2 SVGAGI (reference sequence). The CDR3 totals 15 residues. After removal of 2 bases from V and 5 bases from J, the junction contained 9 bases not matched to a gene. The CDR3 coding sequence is TGTGCCAGCAGTTACAACCCGGGACAGAGGGACGAGCAGTACTTC. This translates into CASSYNPGQRDEQYF.

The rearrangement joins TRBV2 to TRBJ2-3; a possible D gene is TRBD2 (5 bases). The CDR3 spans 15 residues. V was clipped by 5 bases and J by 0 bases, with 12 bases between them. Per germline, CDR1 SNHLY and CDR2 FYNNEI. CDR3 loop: CASSLIATSTDTQYF. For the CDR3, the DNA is TGTGCCAGCAGTCTAATAGCGACTAGCACAGATACGCAGTATTTT. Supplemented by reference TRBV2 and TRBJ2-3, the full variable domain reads EPEVTQTPSHQVTQMGQEVILRCVPISNHLYFYWYRQILGQKVEFLVSFYNNEISEKSEIFDDQFSVERPDGSNFTLKIRSTKLEDSAMYFCASSLIATSTDTQYFGPGTRLTVL.

The CDR3 reads CARSERKLNIQYF. For the CDR3, the DNA is TGTGCCAGGTCCGAGCGGAAGTTAAACATTCAGTACTTC. The V and J genes are TRBV2 and TRBJ2-4; perhaps TRBD2 as D (5 bases). Trimming left V 9 bases short and J 6 bases short, with 15 bases between. Per germline, CDR1 SNHLY and CDR2 FYNNEI. The CDR3 contains 13 residues. Full variable domain (remainder filled in from reference TRBV2 and TRBJ2-4): EPEVTQTPSHQVTQMGQEVILRCVPISNHLYFYWYRQILGQKVEFLVSFYNNEISEKSEIFDDQFSVERPDGSNFTLKIRSTKLEDSAMYFCARSERKLNIQYFGAGTRLSVL.

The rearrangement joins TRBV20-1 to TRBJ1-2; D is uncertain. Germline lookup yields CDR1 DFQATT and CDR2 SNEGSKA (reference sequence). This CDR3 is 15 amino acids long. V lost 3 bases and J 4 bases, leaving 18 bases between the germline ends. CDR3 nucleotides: TGCAGTGCTAGCCCCCCGGCCCCAAGAAGCTATGGCTACACCTTC. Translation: CSASPPAPRSYGYTF.

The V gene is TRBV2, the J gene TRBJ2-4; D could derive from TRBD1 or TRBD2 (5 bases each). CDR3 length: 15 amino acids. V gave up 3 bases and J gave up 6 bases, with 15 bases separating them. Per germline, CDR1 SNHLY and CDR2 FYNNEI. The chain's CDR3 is CASSEGRSGGNIQYF. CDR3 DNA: TGTGCCAGCAGTGAGGGTAGATCTGGGGGAAACATTCAGTACTTC.

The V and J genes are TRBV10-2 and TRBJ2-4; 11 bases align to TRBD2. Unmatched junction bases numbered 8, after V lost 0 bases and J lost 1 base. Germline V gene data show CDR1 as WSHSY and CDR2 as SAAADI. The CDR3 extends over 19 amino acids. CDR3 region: CASSESLLAGGPAKNIQYF. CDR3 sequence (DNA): TGCGCCAGCAGTGAGTCTCTATTAGCGGGAGGGCCGGCCAAAAACATTCAGTACTTC.

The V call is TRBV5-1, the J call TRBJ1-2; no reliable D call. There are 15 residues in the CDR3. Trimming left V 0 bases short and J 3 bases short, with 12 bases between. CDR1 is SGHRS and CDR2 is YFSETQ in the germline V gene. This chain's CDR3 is CASSLGDLGYYGYTF. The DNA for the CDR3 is TGCGCCAGCAGCTTGGGGGATCTGGGGTACTATGGCTACACCTTC.

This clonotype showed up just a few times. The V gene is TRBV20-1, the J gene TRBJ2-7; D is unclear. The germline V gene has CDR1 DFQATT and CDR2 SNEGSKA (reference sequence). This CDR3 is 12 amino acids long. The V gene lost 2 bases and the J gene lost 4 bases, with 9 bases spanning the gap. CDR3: CSARSVTYEQYF. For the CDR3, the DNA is TGCAGTGCTAGATCCGTCACATACGAGCAGTACTTC.

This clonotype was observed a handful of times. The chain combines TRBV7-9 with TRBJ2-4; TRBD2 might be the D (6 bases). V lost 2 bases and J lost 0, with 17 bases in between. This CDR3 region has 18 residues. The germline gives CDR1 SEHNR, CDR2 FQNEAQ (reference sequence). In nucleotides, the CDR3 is TGTGCCAGCAGCTTACAATACGTGCGGGGACTAGCCAAAAACATTCAGTACTTC. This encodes CASSLQYVRGLAKNIQYF.

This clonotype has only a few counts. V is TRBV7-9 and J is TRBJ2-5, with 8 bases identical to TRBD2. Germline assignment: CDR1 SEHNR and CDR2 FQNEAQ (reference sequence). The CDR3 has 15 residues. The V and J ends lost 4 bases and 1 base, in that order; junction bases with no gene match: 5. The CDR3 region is CASSWDLAGQETQYF. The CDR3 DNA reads TGTGCCAGCAGCTGGGACCTAGCGGGCCAAGAGACCCAGTACTTC.

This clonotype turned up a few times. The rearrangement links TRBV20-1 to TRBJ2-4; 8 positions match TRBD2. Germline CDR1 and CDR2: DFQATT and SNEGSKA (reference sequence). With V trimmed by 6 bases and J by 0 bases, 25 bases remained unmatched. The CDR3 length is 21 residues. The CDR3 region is CSASGVLGGGPYDLAKNIQYF. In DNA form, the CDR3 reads TGCAGTGCGAGCGGAGTCCTTGGCGGGGGGCCCTACGACCTAGCCAAAAACATTCAGTACTTC.

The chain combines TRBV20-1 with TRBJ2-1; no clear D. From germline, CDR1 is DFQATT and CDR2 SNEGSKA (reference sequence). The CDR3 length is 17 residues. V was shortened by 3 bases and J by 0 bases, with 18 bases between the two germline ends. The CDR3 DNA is TGCAGTGCTAGTTTACATTCTTGGGCCAACTCCTACAATGAGCAGTTCTTC. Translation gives CSASLHSWANSYNEQFF.

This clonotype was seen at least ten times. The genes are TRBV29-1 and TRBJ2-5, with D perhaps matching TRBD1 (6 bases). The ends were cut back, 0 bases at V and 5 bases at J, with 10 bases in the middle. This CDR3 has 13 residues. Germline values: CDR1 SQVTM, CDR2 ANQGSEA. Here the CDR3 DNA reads TGCAGCGTTGAAGACAGGGGAAGGGAGACCCAGTACTTC. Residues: CSVEDRGRETQYF. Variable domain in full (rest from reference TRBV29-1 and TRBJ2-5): SAVISQKPSRDICQRGTSLTIQCQVDSQVTMMFWYRQQPGQSLTLIATANQGSEATYESGFVIDKFPISRPNLTFSTLTVSNMSPEDSSIYLCSVEDRGRETQYFGPGTRLLVL.

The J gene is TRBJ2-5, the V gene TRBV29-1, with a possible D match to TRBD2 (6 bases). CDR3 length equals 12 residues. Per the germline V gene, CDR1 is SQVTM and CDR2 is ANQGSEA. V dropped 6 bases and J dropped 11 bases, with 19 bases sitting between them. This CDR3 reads CSVATAGYEQYF. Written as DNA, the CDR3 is TGCAGCGTCGCCACGGCGGGATATGAGCAGTACTTC.

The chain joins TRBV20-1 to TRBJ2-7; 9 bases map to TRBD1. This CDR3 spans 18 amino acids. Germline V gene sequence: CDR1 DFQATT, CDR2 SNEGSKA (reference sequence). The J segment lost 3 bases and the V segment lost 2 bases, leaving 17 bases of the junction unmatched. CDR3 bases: TGCAGTGCTAGACCCTATATTGACCCCGGGACAGGGCTCTACGAGCAGTACTTC. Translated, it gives CSARPYIDPGTGLYEQYF.

The CDR3 loop reads CASKYRDSYEQYF. The CDR3 DNA is TGTGCCAGCAAGTACAGGGACTCCTACGAGCAGTACTTC. J is TRBJ2-7 and V is TRBV6-1, with D possibly TRBD1 on 6 matching bases. The V and J ends lost 7 bases and 0 bases respectively, with 10 bases between them. This CDR3 is 13 amino acids long. Germline assignment: CDR1 MNHNS and CDR2 SASEGT.

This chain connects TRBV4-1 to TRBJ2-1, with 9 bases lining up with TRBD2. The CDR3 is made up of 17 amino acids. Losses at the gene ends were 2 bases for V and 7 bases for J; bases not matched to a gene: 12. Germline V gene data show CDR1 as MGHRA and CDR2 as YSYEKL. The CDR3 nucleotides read TGCGCCAGCAGCCAATTTCCCGTTAGCGGGGGCCCAAATGAGCAGTTCTTC. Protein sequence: CASSQFPVSGGPNEQFF.

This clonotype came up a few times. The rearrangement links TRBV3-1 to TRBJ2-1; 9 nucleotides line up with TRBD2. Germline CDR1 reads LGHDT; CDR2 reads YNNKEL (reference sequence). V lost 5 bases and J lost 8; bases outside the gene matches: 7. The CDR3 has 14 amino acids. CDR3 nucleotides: TGTGCCAGCAGCGATTATAGCGGGAGTCATGAGCAGTTCTTC. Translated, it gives CASSDYSGSHEQFF.

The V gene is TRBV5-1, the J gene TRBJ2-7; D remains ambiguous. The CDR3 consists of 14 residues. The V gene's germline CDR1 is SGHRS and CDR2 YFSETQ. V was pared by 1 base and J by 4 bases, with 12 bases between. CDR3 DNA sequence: TGCGCCAGCAGCTTGCAGGCTAGTATGTACGAGCAGTACTTC. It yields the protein CASSLQASMYEQYF.

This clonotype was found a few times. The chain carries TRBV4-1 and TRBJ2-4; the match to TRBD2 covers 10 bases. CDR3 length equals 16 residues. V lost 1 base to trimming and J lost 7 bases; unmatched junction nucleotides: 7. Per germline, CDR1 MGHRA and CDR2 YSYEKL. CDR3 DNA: TGCGCCAGCAGCCAAGGAGCGGGGGGGCCTAGCAACATTCAGTACTTC. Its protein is CASSQGAGGPSNIQYF.

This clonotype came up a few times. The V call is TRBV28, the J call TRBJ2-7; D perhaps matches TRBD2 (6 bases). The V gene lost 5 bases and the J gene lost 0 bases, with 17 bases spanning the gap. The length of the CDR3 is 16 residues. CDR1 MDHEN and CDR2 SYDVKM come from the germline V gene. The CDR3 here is CASSLANYLSSYEQYF. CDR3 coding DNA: TGTGCCAGCAGTCTAGCGAACTACCTGAGCTCCTACGAGCAGTACTTC.

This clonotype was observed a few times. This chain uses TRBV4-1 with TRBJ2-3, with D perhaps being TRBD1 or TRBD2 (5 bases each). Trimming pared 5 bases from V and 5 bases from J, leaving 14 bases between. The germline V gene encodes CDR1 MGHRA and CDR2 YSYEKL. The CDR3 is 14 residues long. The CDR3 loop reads CASSAPGRRDTQYF. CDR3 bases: TGCGCCAGCAGCGCACCGGGGCGGAGAGATACGCAGTATTTT.

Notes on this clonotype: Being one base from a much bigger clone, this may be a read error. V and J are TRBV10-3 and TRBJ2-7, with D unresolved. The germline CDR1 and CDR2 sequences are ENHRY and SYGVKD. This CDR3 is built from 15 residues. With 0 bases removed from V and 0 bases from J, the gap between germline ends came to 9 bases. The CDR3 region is CAISESQRSSYEQYF. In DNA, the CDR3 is TGTGCCATCAGTGAGTCGCAGAGAAGCTCCTACGAGCAGTACTTC.

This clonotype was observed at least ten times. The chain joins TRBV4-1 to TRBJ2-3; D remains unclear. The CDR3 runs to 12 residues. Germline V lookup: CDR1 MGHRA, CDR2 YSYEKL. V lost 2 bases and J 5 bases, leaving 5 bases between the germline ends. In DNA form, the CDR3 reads TGCGCCAGCAGCCAACCTCGAGATACGCAGTATTTT. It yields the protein CASSQPRDTQYF.

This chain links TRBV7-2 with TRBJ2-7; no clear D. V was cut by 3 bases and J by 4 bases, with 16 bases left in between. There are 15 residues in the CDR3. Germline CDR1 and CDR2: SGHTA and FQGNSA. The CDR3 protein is CASSLVGTPSYEQYF. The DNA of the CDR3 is TGTGCCAGCAGCTTGGTCGGTACGCCATCTTACGAGCAGTACTTC.